Below, 16 T cell receptor beta chains from the same sample are listed, as sequenced in a study of spatial heterogeneity in lung cancer. TCRdb processed the 5' RACE reads anew with MiXCR; each CDR3 protein has one entry. The sample has some 15,000 distinct CDR3 sequences; around 9.1% are singletons. Sample time point: sample taken at primary tumor resection. Frozen PBMC, nontumor lung or tumor provided whole RNA, which was sequenced unsorted. This material consisted of PBMCs, taken at surgery. Every receptor here comes from a male donor with early-stage non-small cell lung cancer.

This clonotype showed up many times. The J gene is TRBJ1-1, the V gene TRBV11-2; unclear D gene. The CDR3 spans 13 residues. The ends were cut back, 6 bases at V and 1 base at J, with 9 bases in the middle. Germline CDR1 reads SGHAT; CDR2 reads FQNNGV. CDR3 sequence: CASSYLPNTEAFF. The CDR3 nucleotides are TGTGCCAGCAGTTATCTTCCGAACACTGAAGCTTTCTTT.

This clonotype was seen many times. The gene calls are TRBV12-3 or TRBV12-4 and TRBJ1-5; TRBD1 aligns across 7 bases. CDR3 size: 15 residues. Unmatched junction bases numbered 7, after V lost 7 bases and J lost 1 base. The CDR3 DNA is TGTGCCAGCACCGGGACAGAGAAGAGCAATCAGCCCCAGCATTTT. Amino acids: CASTGTEKSNQPQHF.

In this sample, this clonotype turned up many times. The genes are TRBV29-1 and TRBJ1-5, with 7 bases that match TRBD1. CDR1 SQVTM and CDR2 ANQGSEA come from the germline V gene. This CDR3 region has 14 residues. The V gene end was trimmed by 4 bases and the J gene end by 6 bases; junction bases not matched to a gene: 9. CDR3 amino acids: CSVGGTGEGQPQHF. Written as DNA, the CDR3 is TGCAGCGTTGGAGGAACAGGGGAGGGTCAGCCCCAGCATTTT. The full variable domain, completed using reference TRBV29-1 and TRBJ1-5, is SAVISQKPSRDICQRGTSLTIQCQVDSQVTMMFWYRQQPGQSLTLIATANQGSEATYESGFVIDKFPISRPNLTFSTLTVSNMSPEDSSIYLCSVGGTGEGQPQHFGDGTRLSIL.

There are many counts of this clonotype. This chain joins TRBV28 and TRBJ1-5; D is undetermined. Germline CDR1 and CDR2: MDHEN and SYDVKM. The CDR3 spans 14 residues. V lost 4 bases to trimming and J lost 0 bases, with 7 bases between them. For the CDR3, the DNA is TGTGCCAGCAGTTCCGCATATAGCAATCAGCCCCAGCATTTT. Translating it yields CASSSAYSNQPQHF.

At least ten counts were recorded for this clonotype. V gene TRBV7-3 combines with J gene TRBJ2-3; 7 bases are a match to TRBD2. The germline V gene encodes CDR1 SGHTA and CDR2 FQGTGA. V lost 5 bases, J lost 3 bases, and 17 bases stayed unmatched. The length of the CDR3 is 18 residues. CDR3: CASSLGRSGNSWTDTQYF. CDR3 nucleotides: TGTGCCAGCAGCCTAGGGCGGAGCGGGAATAGTTGGACAGATACGCAGTATTTT.

This clonotype was detected only a few times. The V call is TRBV7-2, the J call TRBJ1-5; D gene unclear. V shed 3 bases and J shed 3 bases, with 6 bases lying between them. Germline loops: CDR1 SGHTA, CDR2 FQGNSA. This CDR3 has 13 residues. CDR3: CASSLQPNQPQHF. CDR3 nucleotides: TGTGCCAGCAGCTTGCAGCCCAATCAGCCCCAGCATTTT. Combining the CDR3 with reference TRBV7-2 and TRBJ1-5 gives the whole variable domain GAGVSQSPSNKVTEKGKDVELRCDPISGHTALYWYRQSLGQGLEFLIYFQGNSAPDKSGLPSDRFSAERTGGSVSTLTIQRTQQEDSAVYLCASSLQPNQPQHFGDGTRLSIL.

With regard to this clonotype: It may be a read error: a sequence one base away is much more abundant. The genes are TRBV19 and TRBJ2-1; possible D gene TRBD1, 6 bases. Germline values: CDR1 LNHDA, CDR2 SQIVND (reference sequence). V lost 7 bases and J 9 bases, leaving 25 bases between the germline ends. The CDR3 length is 16 residues. The CDR3 DNA is TGTGCCAGTACCCGGGGCGCGCTGAGGGGGAGTAGTGAGCAGTTCTTC. Amino acids: CASTRGALRGSSEQFF.

The table lists this clonotype with many counts. The rearrangement uses TRBV15 and TRBJ2-3; no firm D call. CDR1 is LNHNV, CDR2 YYDKDF, per germline (reference sequence). This CDR3 is 18 amino acids long. V lost 5 bases and J lost 0, with 21 bases in between. The CDR3 is CATSPARGNLPSTDTQYF. For the CDR3, the DNA is TGTGCCACCAGCCCTGCGCGCGGAAATCTTCCTAGCACAGATACGCAGTATTTT.

This clonotype showed up many times. J is TRBJ2-2 and V is TRBV6-5; D possibly corresponds to TRBD1 (7 bases). The CDR3 totals 13 residues. Germline CDR1 is MNHEY and CDR2 is SVGAGI. Trimming took off 7 bases at V and 7 bases at J, with 13 bases between the two ends. This chain's CDR3 is CASIRGADGELFF. The CDR3 DNA follows: TGTGCCAGCATCAGGGGGGCCGACGGGGAGCTGTTTTTT.

This clonotype was picked up many times. This chain links TRBV7-2 with TRBJ2-2, with 9 bases fitting TRBD1. CDR3 length equals 16 residues. The germline CDR1 and CDR2 sequences are SGHTA and FQGNSA. V shed 3 bases and J 6 bases; nucleotides not matched to a gene: 8. CDR3 in DNA: TGTGCCAGCAGCTTGTGGACAGGGGAAAAATCCGGGGAGCTGTTTTTT. Protein: CASSLWTGEKSGELFF. The full variable domain, with the rest looked up from reference TRBV7-2 and TRBJ2-2, is GAGVSQSPSNKVTEKGKDVELRCDPISGHTALYWYRQSLGQGLEFLIYFQGNSAPDKSGLPSDRFSAERTGGSVSTLTIQRTQQEDSAVYLCASSLWTGEKSGELFFGEGSRLTVL.

This clonotype rates as medium-sized. This chain uses TRBV10-2 with TRBJ2-1; TRBD2 matches at 15 bases. Germline CDR1 is WSHSY and CDR2 is SAAADI. This CDR3 region has 17 residues. Trimming at V came to 2 bases and at J to 9 bases, leaving 8 bases not matched to a gene. The CDR3 protein is CASSETWTSGRAGEQFF. The DNA of the CDR3 is TGCGCCAGCAGTGAGACGTGGACTAGCGGGAGGGCCGGTGAGCAGTTCTTC.

This clonotype was seen ten or more times. The chain is built from TRBV7-2 and TRBJ2-3; 7 positions agree with TRBD2. The V gene's germline CDR1 is SGHTA and CDR2 FQGNSA. The CDR3 spans 14 residues. V gave up 5 bases and J gave up 5 bases; unmatched junction bases: 7. The CDR3 reads CASSRGSSEDTQYF. CDR3 sequence (DNA): TGTGCCAGCAGCCGCGGGAGTTCGGAAGATACGCAGTATTTT.

Many counts were recorded for this clonotype. This chain joins TRBV5-1 and TRBJ1-5; 8 bases match TRBD1. The V gene's germline CDR1 is SGHRS and CDR2 YFSETQ. The trim removed 0 bases at V and 6 bases at J, leaving 5 bases unmatched. The CDR3 runs 15 residues. The CDR3 nucleotides are TGCGCCAGCAGCTTGGGAACAGGGGGTGGTCAGCCCCAGCATTTT. Amino acid sequence: CASSLGTGGGQPQHF.

This clonotype was picked up many times. The J gene is TRBJ2-5, the V gene TRBV29-1, with D perhaps matching TRBD1 (6 bases). The V gene's germline CDR1 is SQVTM and CDR2 ANQGSEA. V was cut by 6 bases and J by 4 bases, with 12 bases left in between. The CDR3 consists of 12 residues. The CDR3 here is CSVGQKRETQYF. The CDR3 nucleotides are TGCAGCGTCGGACAGAAAAGAGAGACCCAGTACTTC.

This clonotype was detected ten times or more. The rearrangement links TRBV24-1 to TRBJ2-3; maybe TRBD2 (6 bases). Trimming shortened V by 6 bases and J by 0 bases, and 12 bases separated the two germline ends. Germline V gives CDR1 KGHDR, CDR2 SFDVKD. CDR3 length: 15 amino acids. The CDR3 sequence is CATSKAGTSTDTQYF. Here the CDR3 DNA reads TGTGCCACCAGTAAGGCCGGGACTAGCACAGATACGCAGTATTTT.

This clonotype was counted at least ten times. V is TRBV6-2 or TRBV6-3 and J is TRBJ1-1; tentatively, D is TRBD1 (5 bases). The V end lost 11 bases, the J end lost 5 bases, and 15 bases lay between the germline ends. CDR1 and CDR2 (germline): MNHEY, SVGEGT. The length of the CDR3 is 12 residues. CDR3 amino acids: CASREQATEAFF. CDR3 nucleotides: TGTGCCTCCCGGGAACAGGCTACTGAAGCTTTCTTT.